The rows below give T cell receptor beta chains drawn from one sample of a study of T cell repertoires in aging, cancer and after chemotherapy. TCRdb reprocessed the multiplex PCR reads with MiXCR, giving one entry per CDR3 protein. The table has about 12,000 distinct CDR3 sequences, approximately 31% seen once. Sequenced input: blood. The source of these receptors is a human donor in good health. The donor label of this sample is uncertain. CDR3s include the opening cysteine and the closing phenylalanine or tryptophan. The D gene is left open where the match is weak. Only some rows state a clone size, as once, few, many or a class for expanded clones.

D,size,J,V,length,DNA,CDR3
NA,few,TRBJ2-2,TRBV12-3/TRBV12-4,15,TGTGCCAGCAGTTTAGCGGGGGGCCCCACCGGGGAGCTGTTTTTT,CASSLAGGPTGELFF
TRBD1,NA,TRBJ1-6,TRBV6-6,13,TGTGCCAGCCTGGGACAGGGCAATTCACCCCTCCACTTT,CASLGQGNSPLHF
NA,few,TRBJ1-2,TRBV5-6,13,TGTGCCAGCAGCTTGGGAGGCCCTTATGGCTACACCTTC,CASSLGGPYGYTF
NA,few,TRBJ2-1,TRBV5-1,14,TGCGCCAGCAGCTTGGAGGGCTACTACAATGAGCAGTTCTTC,CASSLEGYYNEQFF
NA,few,TRBJ2-2,TRBV6-1,14,TGTGCCAGCAGTGTGACAGGGAACACCGGGGAGCTGTTTTTT,CASSVTGNTGELFF
TRBD1,NA,TRBJ1-2,TRBV10-3,16,TGTGCCATCAGTGAGTCGTTACAGGGGAATTCGTATGGCTACACCTTC,CAISESLQGNSYGYTF
NA,NA,TRBJ1-1,TRBV7-9,13,TGTGCCAGCAGCCCTGGGACCACCGGAAGAGCTTTCTTT,CASSPGTTGRAFF
NA,NA,TRBJ2-3,TRBV5-1,15,TGCGCCAGCAGCCCCCAGAGTGGAGACACAGATACGCAGTATTTT,CASSPQSGDTDTQYF
NA,NA,TRBJ2-3,TRBV5-4,16,TGTGCCAGCAGCTTGGGTCAGGGCTTTAGGACAGATACGCAGTATTTT,CASSLGQGFRTDTQYF
TRBD2,NA,TRBJ2-3,TRBV6-2/TRBV6-3,16,TGTGCCAGCAGTCCACTTTCGCGGGGGGTGGGGGATACGCAGTATTTT,CASSPLSRGVGDTQYF
NA,few,TRBJ1-4,TRBV6-2/TRBV6-3,16,TGTGCCAGCAACCTGAGAAGGTCCCCAACTAATGAAAAACTGTTTTTT,CASNLRRSPTNEKLFF
NA,medium-sized,TRBJ2-5,TRBV27,15,TGTGCCAGCAGTCGACGACTCGAGGAAGCCGAGACCCAGTACTTC,CASSRRLEEAETQYF
NA,medium-sized,TRBJ2-7,TRBV6-5,11,TGTGCCAGCAAAGGGGGCTACGAGCAGTACTTC,CASKGGYEQYF
NA,NA,TRBJ2-7,TRBV6-1,14,TGTGCCAGCAGTCGGGACCCCTCGTCCCACGAGCAGTACTTC,CASSRDPSSHEQYF
NA,few,TRBJ2-2,TRBV6-6,15,TGTGCCAGCACTAAGGCACCCGTTTATACCGGGGAGCTGTTTTTT,CASTKAPVYTGELFF
NA,medium-sized,TRBJ2-3,TRBV6-2/TRBV6-3,15,TGTGCCAGCAGTTTCCCCGGGACAAAGGAGGCTACGCAGTATTTT,CASSFPGTKEATQYF
NA,few,TRBJ2-2,TRBV19,12,TGTGCCTCTAGGGCTCTGGGGGGGGAGCTGTTTTTT,CASRALGGELFF
NA,medium-sized,TRBJ2-7,TRBV29-1,12,TGCAGCGTTGAGCAGAAGCCCTACGAGCAGTACTTC,CSVEQKPYEQYF
NA,once,TRBJ1-5,TRBV6-1,17,TGTGCCAGCAGCCCATCCGGGCCCCTAAGGGGCAATCAACCCCAGCATTTT,CASSPSGPLRGNQPQHF
NA,NA,TRBJ1-4,TRBV27,13,TGTGCCAGCAGTTTAGTCAGAAATGAAAAACTGTTTTTT,CASSLVRNEKLFF
NA,NA,TRBJ1-2,TRBV12-3/TRBV12-4,14,TGTGCCAGCAGGAACAGGAGTCTACAGAATGAGGACACCTTC,CASRNRSLQNEDTF
NA,medium-sized,TRBJ2-2,TRBV6-1,14,TGTGCCAGCAGTACGACACTAACCACCGGGGAGCTGTTTTTT,CASSTTLTTGELFF
TRBD2,NA,TRBJ2-3,TRBV10-3,15,TGTGCCACCACGGGGGGGGCGGGGTTCACAGATACGCAGTATTTT,CATTGGAGFTDTQYF
NA,medium-sized,TRBJ2-2,TRBV29-1,19,TGCAGCGCACTACCGGGACAAGGGACCGACAAAGCAAACACCGGGGAGCTGTTTTTT,CSALPGQGTDKANTGELFF
TRBD1,NA,TRBJ2-1,TRBV6-1,16,TGTGCCAGCAAAACCGGGACAGGGAGACCGTACAATGAGCAGTTCTTC,CASKTGTGRPYNEQFF
NA,medium-sized,TRBJ2-3,TRBV6-5,16,TGTGCCAGCAGTCCCCTTTTGCGCGGGGGCACAGATACGCAGTATTTT,CASSPLLRGGTDTQYF
NA,NA,TRBJ2-4,TRBV15,16,TGTGCCACCAGCAGAGATAAGGGCCGGCCGCAAAACATTCAGTACTTC,CATSRDKGRPQNIQYF
NA,NA,TRBJ2-7,TRBV19,14,TGTGCCAGTAGTATAGACAGGGGTGGATACGAGCAGTACTTC,CASSIDRGGYEQYF
NA,NA,TRBJ1-5,TRBV19,12,TGTGCCAGTAGACCGAGGAGAGGGCCCCAGCATTTT,CASRPRRGPQHF
NA,NA,TRBJ2-7,TRBV6-1,15,TGTGCCAGCAGTGAAGCGCCCGGGAACTCCTACGAGCAGTACTTC,CASSEAPGNSYEQYF
TRBD2,NA,TRBJ2-5,TRBV5-6,16,TGCGCCAGCAGCTGGACTAGCGGGGGGGCCCAGGAGACCCAGTACTTC,CASSWTSGGAQETQYF
NA,NA,TRBJ2-2,TRBV7-2,23,TGTGCCAGCAGCCCTTGGGGGGAGGGGGCGCTTACAGGTCCCCATTTCTTCAGCGGGGAGCTGTTTTTT,CASSPWGEGALTGPHFFSGELFF
TRBD1,few,TRBJ1-4,TRBV12-3/TRBV12-4,13,TGTGCCAGTGGGGACAGCATACAGGAAAAACTGTTTTTT,CASGDSIQEKLFF
TRBD2,NA,TRBJ2-5,TRBV29-1,15,TGCAGCGGACAGACTAGCGGGGGGGCCTGGGAGACCCAGTACTTC,CSGQTSGGAWETQYF
TRBD2,NA,TRBJ2-1,TRBV15,20,TGTGCCACCAGCAGAGCCCCGAGGGGGAGCGGGGGGATAAATTACAATGAGCAGTTCTTC,CATSRAPRGSGGINYNEQFF
NA,medium-sized,TRBJ2-7,TRBV10-3,14,TGTGCCATCCGGGGAGGGCTGGGGGGCGCCGAGCAGTACTTC,CAIRGGLGGAEQYF
NA,NA,TRBJ1-5,TRBV6-5,16,TGTGCCAGCAGTGTTCCGGGATCCTCTGACAATCAGCCCCAGCATTTT,CASSVPGSSDNQPQHF
NA,few,TRBJ1-4,TRBV10-3,14,TGTGCCATCAGTGAGGGGGCCCTAAATGAAAAACTGTTTTTT,CAISEGALNEKLFF
NA,NA,TRBJ1-1,TRBV20-1,12,TGCAGTGCTAGAGGCGGTAACACTGAAGCTTTCTTT,CSARGGNTEAFF
NA,NA,TRBJ1-2,TRBV19,15,TGTGCCAGTACCACCCAGGGCCCGAGCCACTATGGCTACACCTTC,CASTTQGPSHYGYTF
NA,medium-sized,TRBJ2-7,TRBV15,11,TGTGCCACCAGCAGAGGCTACGAGCAGTACTTC,CATSRGYEQYF
NA,few,TRBJ1-5,TRBV6-2/TRBV6-3,17,TGTGCCAGCAGCCCAAACGCGGGGTCATATAGCAATCAGCCCCAGCATTTT,CASSPNAGSYSNQPQHF
NA,medium-sized,TRBJ1-2,TRBV27,14,TGTGCCAGCAGTTTACGACAGACTAACTATGGCTACACCTTC,CASSLRQTNYGYTF
NA,NA,TRBJ2-3,TRBV20-1,15,TGCAGTGCTGGGGACTCGTTAACAAGCACAGATACGCAGTATTTT,CSAGDSLTSTDTQYF
NA,few,TRBJ2-7,TRBV13,14,TGTGCCAGCAGCAGCCGGACCAATTCCTACGAGCAGTACTTC,CASSSRTNSYEQYF